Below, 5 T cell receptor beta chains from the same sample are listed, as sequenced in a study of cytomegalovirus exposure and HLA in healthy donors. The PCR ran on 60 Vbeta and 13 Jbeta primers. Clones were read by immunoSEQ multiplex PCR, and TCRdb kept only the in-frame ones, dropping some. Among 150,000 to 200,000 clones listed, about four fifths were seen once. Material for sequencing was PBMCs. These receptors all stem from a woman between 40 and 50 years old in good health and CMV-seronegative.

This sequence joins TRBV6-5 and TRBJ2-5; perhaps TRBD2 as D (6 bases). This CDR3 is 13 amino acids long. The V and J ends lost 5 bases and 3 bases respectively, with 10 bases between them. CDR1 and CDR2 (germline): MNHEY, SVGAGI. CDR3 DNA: TGTGCCAGCAGTGAGGGACTCAAAGAGACCCAGTACTTC. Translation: CASSEGLKETQYF.

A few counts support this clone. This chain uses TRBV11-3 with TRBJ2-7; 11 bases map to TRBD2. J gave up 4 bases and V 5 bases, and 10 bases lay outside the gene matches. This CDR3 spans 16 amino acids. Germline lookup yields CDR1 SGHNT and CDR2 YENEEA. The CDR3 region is CASSLIAGGPRYEQYF. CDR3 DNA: TGTGCCAGCAGCCTTATAGCGGGAGGGCCCCGGTACGAGCAGTACTTC.

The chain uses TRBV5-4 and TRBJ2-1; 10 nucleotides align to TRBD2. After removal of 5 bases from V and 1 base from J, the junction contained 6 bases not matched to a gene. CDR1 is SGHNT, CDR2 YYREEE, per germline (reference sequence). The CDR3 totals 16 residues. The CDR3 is CASRSQREGSYNEQFF. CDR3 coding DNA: TGTGCCAGCAGAAGTCAGCGGGAGGGATCCTACAATGAGCAGTTCTTC.

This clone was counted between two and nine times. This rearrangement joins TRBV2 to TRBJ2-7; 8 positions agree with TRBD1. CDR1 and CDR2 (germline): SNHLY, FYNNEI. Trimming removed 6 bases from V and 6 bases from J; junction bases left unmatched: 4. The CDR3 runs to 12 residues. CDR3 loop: CASSDRGGEQYV. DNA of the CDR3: TGTGCCAGCAGCGACAGGGGCGGCGAGCAGTACGTC.

The CDR3 reads CAWSWGGSTDTQYF. The CDR3 nucleotides are TGTGCCTGGAGTTGGGGGGGCAGCACAGATACGCAGTATTTT. This rearrangement joins TRBV30 to TRBJ2-3; D is possibly TRBD2 (7 bases). The germline V and J ends were trimmed by 2 bases and 0 bases, with 9 bases remaining between them. Germline V gene lookup returns CDR1 GTSNPN and CDR2 SVGIG (reference sequence). This CDR3 is 14 amino acids long.